The source of this T cell receptor beta chain is a study of cytomegalovirus exposure and HLA in healthy donors. Study overall: Prior work identified around 100 million unique TCR beta sequences in approximately 180 million T cells. The study's early data release held roughly 91 million unique TCRs from HLA-typed donors. Whole-study findings and limits: Later analysis revealed greater clonal expansion in HLA-associated TCR beta chains than in equally common others. When analyzed later, a missense DCLRE1C variant was found to be linked to TCR beta V- and J-gene trimming.

Remarks on this clone: No antigen is known for it.

The primer mix had 60 Vbeta and 13 Jbeta primers. Assay: immunoSEQ multiplex PCR; the TCRdb copy retains only in-frame clones and omits some. The sample lists approximately 240,000 clones; 77% were seen once. Trimming took 1 base from V and 4 from J, leaving 11 bases between them. Germline CDR1 and CDR2: LGHNA and YSLEER. The CDR3 runs 14 residues. Sequenced material: PBMCs. This clonotype was sampled from a woman aged 60 to 75 in good health and CMV-seropositive. The chain employs TRBV4-3 and TRBJ2-7, with D perhaps TRBD2 (6 bases). The CDR3 nucleotides are TGCGCCAGCAGCCAAGGTCCAGGGACTTACGAGCAGTACTTC. Amino acid sequence: CASSQGPGTYEQYF.